The T cell receptor beta chain under discussion was sequenced for a study of T-cell reconstitution after alpha-beta-depleted transplantation in children. With V trimmed by 1 base and J by 6 bases, 0 bases remained unmatched. There are 15 residues in the CDR3. Germline V gene data show CDR1 as SGHTA and CDR2 as FQGNSA. In its sample, this clonotype was seen many times. Unique molecular identifiers were used in preparing the TCRbeta library. TCRdb reanalysed the PCR reads using MiXCR and keeps one entry per CDR3 protein. The repertoire has fewer than 400,000 distinct CDR3 sequences, around 20% of them found once; the top ten carry 3% to 4%.

The clonotype originates from a human donor who donated a stem cell graft to a child with acute myeloid leukemia. The specimen comprised PBMCs from the stem cell graft donor, sampled from the stem cell graft. V usage is TRBV7-2 and J usage is TRBJ2-1; 13 bases agree with TRBD2. The CDR3 sequence is CASSLGTSGSNEQFF. The CDR3 DNA reads as TGTGCCAGCAGCTTAGGGACTAGCGGGAGCAATGAGCAGTTCTTC.